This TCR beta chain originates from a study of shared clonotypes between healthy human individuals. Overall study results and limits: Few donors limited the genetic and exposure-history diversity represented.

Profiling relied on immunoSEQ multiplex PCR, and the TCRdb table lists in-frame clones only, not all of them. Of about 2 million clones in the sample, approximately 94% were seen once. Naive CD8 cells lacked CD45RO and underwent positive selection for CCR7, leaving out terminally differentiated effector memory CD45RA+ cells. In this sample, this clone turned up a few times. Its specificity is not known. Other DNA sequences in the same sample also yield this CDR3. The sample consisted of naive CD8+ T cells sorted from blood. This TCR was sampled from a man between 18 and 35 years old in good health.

In DNA form, the CDR3 reads TGTGCCAGCAGTTTAATGGGGGACACTGAAGCTTTCTTT. Translated: CASSLMGDTEAFF. The chain carries TRBV27 and TRBJ1-1; tentative D call: TRBD1 (5 bases). This CDR3 is built from 13 residues. Germline CDR1 reads MNHEY; CDR2 reads SMNVEV (reference sequence). V lost 2 bases, J lost 3 bases, and 7 bases lay in between.